The 27 T cell receptor beta chains below all came from one sample that was sequenced in a study of CD8 T cells in Susac syndrome. RNA in amounts of about 0.45 to 1 ug was reverse transcribed with random hexamers. TCRdb re-analysed the immunoSEQ multiplex PCR reads in MiXCR, keeping a single row per CDR3 protein. The repertoire holds 170,000 or so distinct CDR3 sequences, with approximately 95% as singletons. What was sequenced was CD4+ T cells from PBMCs. The receptors were sampled from a human donor with Susac syndrome.

The V call is TRBV4-2, the J call TRBJ2-1, with unresolved D. The CDR3 is 16 residues long. CDR1 is LGHNA, CDR2 YNFKEQ, per germline. Trimming left V 0 bases short and J 10 bases short, with 19 bases between. Here the CDR3 DNA reads TGTGCCAGCAGCCAAGAAATACAGCACCTTGGGAAGGAGCAGTTCTTC. Protein: CASSQEIQHLGKEQFF.

The rearrangement joins TRBV21-1 to TRBJ2-7. TRBV21-1 is marked as a pseudogene. CDR3 size: 13 residues. Here the CDR3 reads CASLQRGSYEQYV. CDR3 nucleotide sequence: TGTGCCAGCCTCCAAAGGGGGTCCTACGAGCAGTACGTC.

This chain uses TRBV4-3 with TRBJ1-1; D gene ambiguous. The V gene lost 3 bases and the J gene lost 5 bases, with 13 bases spanning the gap. CDR1 LGHNA and CDR2 YSLEER come from the germline V gene. This CDR3 has 14 residues. CDR3 in amino acids: CASSQTSGRTEAFF. The CDR3 nucleotides read TGCGCCAGCAGCCAGACCTCTGGGAGGACTGAAGCTTTCTTT.

This clonotype was seen just once. CDR3 in amino acids: CASKLRVDQAFF. Written as DNA, the CDR3 is TGTGCCAGCAAGCTCCGTGTGGACCAAGCTTTCTTT. This chain joins TRBV2 and TRBJ1-1; D is uncertain. The CDR3 totals 12 residues. Germline V gene sequence: CDR1 SNHLY, CDR2 FYNNEI. V was clipped by 7 bases and J by 9 bases, with 15 bases between them. The whole variable domain, remainder taken from reference TRBV2 and TRBJ1-1, is EPEVTQTPSHQVTQMGQEVILRCVPISNHLYFYWYRQILGQKVEFLVSFYNNEISEKSEIFDDQFSVERPDGSNFTLKIRSTKLEDSAMYFCASKLRVDQAFFGQGTRLTVV.

This rearrangement joins TRBV5-4 to TRBJ2-7; 8 nucleotides align to TRBD2. The germline V gene encodes CDR1 SGHNT and CDR2 YYREEE (reference sequence). This CDR3 spans 14 amino acids. The V gene end was trimmed by 4 bases and the J gene end by 5 bases; junction bases not matched to a gene: 8. CDR3 coding DNA: TGTGCCAGCAGCCCCGGGACTAGTCTCCACGAGCAGTACGTC. Protein: CASSPGTSLHEQYV.

The chain has TRBV2 and TRBJ1-3, with a possible D match to TRBD1 (6 bases). The germline gives CDR1 SNHLY, CDR2 FYNNEI. The length of the CDR3 is 14 residues. Trimming took off 9 bases at V and 2 bases at J, with 14 bases between the two ends. The CDR3 DNA follows: TGTGCCAGTACACGGGGGGCTACTGGAAACACCATATATTTT. Its translation: CASTRGATGNTIYF. Based on the CDR3 plus reference TRBV2 and TRBJ1-3, the full variable domain is EPEVTQTPSHQVTQMGQEVILRCVPISNHLYFYWYRQILGQKVEFLVSFYNNEISEKSEIFDDQFSVERPDGSNFTLKIRSTKLEDSAMYFCASTRGATGNTIYFGEGSWLTVV.

DNA of the CDR3: TGTGCCAGCAGGCGTGCAGGGGGCACTGAAGCTTTCTTT. This sequence encodes CASRRAGGTEAFF. The gene calls are TRBV5-4 and TRBJ1-1; 7 positions match TRBD1. J lost 4 bases, V lost 5 bases, and 5 bases had no gene match. The CDR3 is made up of 13 amino acids. Per the germline V gene, CDR1 is SGHNT and CDR2 is YYREEE (reference sequence).

This chain joins TRBV4-1 and TRBJ2-5, with a weak D call TRBD2 (5 bases). V lost 1 base and J 1 base, leaving 16 bases between the germline ends. In germline, CDR1 is MGHRA, CDR2 YSYEKL. The CDR3 loop spans 17 amino acids. CDR3 nucleotide sequence: TGCGCCAGCAGCCAAGGGGGAGTCCTACCTATCCAAGAGACCCAGTACTTC. Protein: CASSQGGVLPIQETQYF.

The rearrangement joins TRBV2 to TRBJ1-1; D ambiguous. Trimming took 3 bases from V and 11 from J, leaving 10 bases between them. Germline CDR1 reads SNHLY; CDR2 reads FYNNEI. The CDR3 runs 11 residues. CDR3: CASSDVHPAFF. CDR3 DNA: TGTGCCAGCAGTGACGTTCACCCCGCTTTCTTT. The entire variable domain, with the rest obtained from reference TRBV2 and TRBJ1-1, is as follows: EPEVTQTPSHQVTQMGQEVILRCVPISNHLYFYWYRQILGQKVEFLVSFYNNEISEKSEIFDDQFSVERPDGSNFTLKIRSTKLEDSAMYFCASSDVHPAFFGQGTRLTVV.

This rearrangement joins TRBV24-1 to TRBJ2-1; a weak D match, TRBD1 (6 bases). Germline CDR1 and CDR2: KGHDR and SFDVKD. The CDR3 contains 12 residues. Trimming left V 6 bases short and J 8 bases short, with 10 bases between. The chain's CDR3 is CATSSQGYEQFF. The DNA of the CDR3 is TGTGCCACCAGTTCACAGGGATATGAGCAGTTCTTC.

The genes are TRBV30 and TRBJ2-7; 11 positions agree with TRBD2. Trimming at V came to 3 bases and at J to 7 bases, leaving 11 bases not matched to a gene. Germline lookup yields CDR1 GTSNPN and CDR2 SVGIG (reference sequence). This CDR3 is built from 15 residues. This CDR3 reads CAWSPTLAGVREQYF. In nucleotides, the CDR3 is TGTGCCTGGAGCCCGACACTAGCGGGAGTCAGGGAGCAGTACTTC.

V is TRBV29-1 and J is TRBJ2-7; D not certain. The V gene's germline CDR1 is SQVTM and CDR2 ANQGSEA. Trimming left V 4 bases short and J 7 bases short, with 14 bases between. The CDR3 totals 12 residues. The CDR3 region has the DNA TGCAGCGTTGTACCTCCGTCGGGTGAGCAGTACTTC. Amino acids: CSVVPPSGEQYF.

V is TRBV15 and J is TRBJ2-1; D call uncertain. The CDR3 is 13 residues long. Trimming took 0 bases from V and 4 from J, leaving 4 bases between them. The germline V gene encodes CDR1 LNHNV and CDR2 YYDKDF (reference sequence). CDR3: CATSRDTYNEQFF. For the CDR3, the DNA is TGTGCCACCAGCAGAGATACGTACAATGAGCAGTTCTTC.

The CDR3 bases are TGTGCCAGCAGCGTTAACTATGGCTACACCTTC. This sequence encodes CASSVNYGYTF. This chain connects TRBV9 to TRBJ1-2; D gene unclear. The CDR3 covers 11 residues. V dropped 2 bases and J dropped 1 base, with 0 bases sitting between them. Germline V gives CDR1 SGDLS, CDR2 YYNGEE.

The chain employs TRBV12-3 or TRBV12-4 and TRBJ1-2, with a weak D call TRBD1 (6 bases). The V and J ends lost 8 bases and 8 bases respectively, with 21 bases between them. The CDR3 sequence is 14 residues long. Written as DNA, the CDR3 is TGTGCCAGCGGGATCATGGGGGGCGCGGTCGGCTACACCTTC. As protein: CASGIMGGAVGYTF.

V gene TRBV29-1 combines with J gene TRBJ2-1; D unclear. The CDR3 is made up of 13 amino acids. Germline-derived CDR1 and CDR2 are SQVTM and ANQGSEA. Trimming shortened V by 4 bases and J by 0 bases, and 7 bases separated the two germline ends. CDR3 in DNA: TGCAGCGTTGGACTGAGCTCCTACAATGAGCAGTTCTTC. This gives the protein CSVGLSSYNEQFF.

The rearrangement uses TRBV29-1 and TRBJ2-3; D uncertain. V dropped 7 bases and J dropped 3 bases, with 11 bases sitting between them. Germline V gene sequence: CDR1 SQVTM, CDR2 ANQGSEA. CDR3 length: 12 residues. CDR3 region: CSADLATDTQYF. The DNA of the CDR3 is TGCAGCGCTGATTTGGCGACAGATACGCAGTATTTT.

The chain links TRBV29-1 to TRBJ2-6; 7 nucleotides align to TRBD1. The CDR3 loop spans 15 amino acids. Trimming took 7 bases from V and 0 from J; bases not matched to a gene: 6. Germline CDR1 SQVTM, CDR2 ANQGSEA. The CDR3 loop is CSAGTVSSGANVLTF. CDR3 nucleotide sequence: TGCAGCGCCGGGACAGTGAGCTCTGGGGCCAACGTCCTGACTTTC.

This sequence joins TRBV20-1 and TRBJ1-5; D unresolved. The V and J ends lost 4 bases and 7 bases respectively, with 26 bases between them. Germline V gene sequence: CDR1 DFQATT, CDR2 SNEGSKA (reference sequence). This CDR3 is built from 17 residues. The CDR3 bases are TGCAGTGCTACCAACCCCGGCTTCGAGGGCGCGGAACAGCCCCAGCATTTT. It specifies CSATNPGFEGAEQPQHF.

The chain links TRBV29-1 to TRBJ1-2; 8 nucleotides line up with TRBD1. The CDR3 is made up of 14 amino acids. J gave up 8 bases and V 8 bases, and 16 bases lay outside the gene matches. Germline CDR1 is SQVTM and CDR2 is ANQGSEA. The CDR3 protein is CSYTPGGAIRGYTF. In nucleotides, the CDR3 is TGCAGCTATACCCCAGGGGGCGCGATTCGGGGCTACACCTTC.

The chain is built from TRBV5-6 and TRBJ2-7; D possibly matches TRBD1 or TRBD2 (5 bases each). Germline loops: CDR1 SGHDT, CDR2 YYEEEE. V dropped 7 bases and J dropped 0 bases, with 14 bases sitting between them. The CDR3 runs to 14 residues. The CDR3 DNA sequence: TGTGCCAGCTCCGGGGCAAAGAGCTCCTACGAGCAGTACGTC. This translates into CASSGAKSSYEQYV.

This clonotype has just one count. The chain links TRBV20-1 to TRBJ1-2; tentatively, D is TRBD1 (6 bases). Germline assignment: CDR1 DFQATT and CDR2 SNEGSKA (reference sequence). CDR3 size: 16 residues. The V and J ends lost 2 bases and 0 bases respectively, with 16 bases between them. DNA of the CDR3: TGCAGTGCTAGATCCTACGACAGGCTAACTAACTATGGCTACACCTTC. This sequence encodes CSARSYDRLTNYGYTF.

The V gene is TRBV7-9, the J gene TRBJ1-2; D uncertain. The V and J ends lost 10 bases and 6 bases respectively, with 6 bases between them. Germline V gene data show CDR1 as SEHNR and CDR2 as FQNEAQ (reference sequence). The CDR3 consists of 9 residues. The CDR3 DNA reads as TGTGCCACAGAAAATGGCTACACCTTC. Protein product: CATENGYTF.

The V and J genes are TRBV27 and TRBJ2-1; D is perhaps TRBD2 (6 bases). The germline V and J ends were trimmed by 8 bases and 1 base, with 15 bases remaining between them. The CDR3 length is 15 residues. Germline V gene lookup returns CDR1 MNHEY and CDR2 SMNVEV (reference sequence). The CDR3 nucleotides read TGTGCCAGCGCCGCCCTAGCGATTTCCTACAATGAGCAGTTCTTC. This sequence encodes CASAALAISYNEQFF.

The chain couples TRBV2 to TRBJ1-2; 8 nucleotides align to TRBD1. Trimming at V came to 9 bases and at J to 7 bases, leaving 10 bases not matched to a gene. There are 13 residues in the CDR3. Germline V CDR1 and CDR2: SNHLY, FYNNEI. The CDR3 coding sequence is TGTGCCAGGGAGGACAGGGAGGGAAGTGGCTACACCTTC. This codes for CAREDREGSGYTF.

The chain employs TRBV29-1 and TRBJ1-2; D not certain. The germline V gene has CDR1 SQVTM and CDR2 ANQGSEA. The CDR3 length is 14 residues. V was shortened by 4 bases and J by 0 bases, with 12 bases between the two germline ends. CDR3 bases: TGCAGCGTTGTTTTGGGCCCGTCTAACTATGGCTACACCTTC. This codes for CSVVLGPSNYGYTF. The whole variable domain, remainder taken from reference TRBV29-1 and TRBJ1-2, is SAVISQKPSRDICQRGTSLTIQCQVDSQVTMMFWYRQQPGQSLTLIATANQGSEATYESGFVIDKFPISRPNLTFSTLTVSNMSPEDSSIYLCSVVLGPSNYGYTFGSGTRLTVV.

The genes are TRBV6-1 and TRBJ1-1; possibly TRBD1 for D (5 bases). The V gene's germline CDR1 is MNHNS and CDR2 SASEGT. The CDR3 is 12 residues long. Trimming left V 7 bases short and J 4 bases short, with 10 bases between. Here the CDR3 reads CASTDQGTEAFF. The CDR3 region has the DNA TGTGCCAGCACCGACCAGGGCACTGAAGCTTTCTTT.